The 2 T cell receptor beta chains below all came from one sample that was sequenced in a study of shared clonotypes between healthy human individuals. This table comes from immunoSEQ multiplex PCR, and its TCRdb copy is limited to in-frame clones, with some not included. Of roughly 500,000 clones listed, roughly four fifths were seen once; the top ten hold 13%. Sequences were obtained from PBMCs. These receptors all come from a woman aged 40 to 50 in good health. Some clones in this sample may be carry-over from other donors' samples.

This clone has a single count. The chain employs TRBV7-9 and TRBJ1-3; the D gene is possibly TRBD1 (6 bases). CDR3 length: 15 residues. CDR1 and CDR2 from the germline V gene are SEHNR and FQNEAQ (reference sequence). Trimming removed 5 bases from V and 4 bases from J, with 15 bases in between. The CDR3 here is CASSPDSSTGNTIYF. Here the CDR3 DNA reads TGTGCCAGCAGCCCGGACAGCTCCACGGGAAACACCATATATTTT.

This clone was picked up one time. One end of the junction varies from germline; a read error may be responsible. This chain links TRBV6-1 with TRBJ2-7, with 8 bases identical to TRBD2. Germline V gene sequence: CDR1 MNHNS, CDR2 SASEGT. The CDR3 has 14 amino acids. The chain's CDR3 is CASREAGDSYEQYF. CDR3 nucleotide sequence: TGTGCCAGCAGGGAAGCGGGAGACTCCTACGAGCAGTACTTC.